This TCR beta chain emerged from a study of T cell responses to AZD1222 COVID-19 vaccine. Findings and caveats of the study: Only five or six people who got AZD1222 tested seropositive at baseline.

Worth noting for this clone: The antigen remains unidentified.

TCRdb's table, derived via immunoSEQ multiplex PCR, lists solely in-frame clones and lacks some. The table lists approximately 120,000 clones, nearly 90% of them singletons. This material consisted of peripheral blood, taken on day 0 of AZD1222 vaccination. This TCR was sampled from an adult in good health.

The CDR3 loop is CASSPGGYETQYF. CDR3 in DNA: TGTGCCAGCAGCCCCGGGGGCTACGAGACCCAGTACTTC. This chain joins TRBV11-3 and TRBJ2-5, with D perhaps TRBD1 or TRBD2 (6 bases each). The CDR3 is made up of 13 amino acids. V lost 5 bases, J lost 5 bases, and 12 bases lay in between. The germline gives CDR1 SGHNT, CDR2 YENEEA. Supplemented by reference TRBV11-3 and TRBJ2-5, the full variable domain reads EAGVVQSPRYKIIEKKQPVAFWCNPISGHNTLYWYLQNLGQGPELLIRYENEEAVDDSQLPKDRFSAERLKGVDSTLKIQPAELGDSAVYLCASSPGGYETQYFGPGTRLLVL.